This T cell receptor beta chain derives from a study of spatial heterogeneity in lung cancer. Unique molecular identifiers tagged every individual TCR cDNA molecule. MiXCR, applied by TCRdb to the 5' RACE reads, yields one record per CDR3 protein. The profile covers more than 6,500 distinct CDR3 sequences, with approximately 3.9% appearing a single time and around 25% taken by the ten largest. CDR1 and CDR2 (germline): SEHNR, FQNEAQ (reference sequence). The CDR3 has 16 amino acids. Trimming shortened V by 5 bases and J by 4 bases, and 18 bases separated the two germline ends. At least ten counts were recorded for this clonotype. The sample's time point: sample taken at primary tumor resection. No cells were sorted before sequencing. The whole RNA sequenced was extracted from tumor, nontumor lung or frozen PBMC. The donor population consisted of under 75 patients with untreated, early-stage non-small cell lung cancer.

The sequence derives from a female donor with early-stage non-small cell lung cancer. Sample: normal lung tissue next to the tumor, taken at surgery. The chain employs TRBV7-9 and TRBJ1-5; D possibly corresponds to TRBD1 (6 bases). CDR3 residues: CASSPEGGQANQPQHF. Written as DNA, the CDR3 is TGTGCCAGCAGCCCCGAGGGGGGGCAGGCAAATCAGCCCCAGCATTTT.